A selection of T cell receptor beta chains follows, all from one sample in a study of cytomegalovirus exposure and HLA in healthy donors. Assay used: immunoSEQ multiplex PCR; TCRdb lists only in-frame clones, some missing. Of about 72,000 clones in the sample, roughly 94% were seen once. Sequencing was performed on PBMCs. The receptors originated from a woman between 18 and 29 years old in good health and CMV-seropositive. The CDR3 runs from the conserved cysteine through the conserved F or W. Fields, in order: D gene, clone size, J gene, V gene, CDR3 DNA, CDR3 protein. A D gene is named only where the DNA matches it firmly. For some rows the clone size is stated as once, few or many, or as a class when expanded; others skip it.

>.|.|TRBJ2-7|TRBV7-2
TGTGCCAGCAGCTTAGAGAGGCTAGCCGGCTACGAGCAGTACTTC
CASSLERLAGYEQYF
>TRBD1|once|TRBJ1-1|TRBV6-5
TGTGCCAGCAGGGGGGACAGGGGAATAACTGAAGCTTTCTTT
CASRGDRGITEAFF
>TRBD2|.|TRBJ2-3|TRBV29-1
TGCAGCGTTGTGGGGGCTAGCGGGAGCACAGATACGCAGTATTTT
CSVVGASGSTDTQYF
>.|.|TRBJ2-7|TRBV7-8
TGTGCCAGCAGCTTACGTGTTTTCGACGAGCAGTACTTC
CASSLRVFDEQYF
>TRBD2|.|TRBJ2-5|TRBV2
TGTGCCACCCAAGCGGGGGGGGCAGAGACCCAGTACTTC
CATQAGGAETQYF
>.|.|TRBJ1-2|TRBV19
TGTGCCAGTAGTTCCACTTCGACAGGCGAATATAACTATGGCTACACCTTC
CASSSTSTGEYNYGYTF
>.|.|TRBJ1-6|TRBV11-2
TGTGCCAGCAGCTTAGCTCTGGGAGCCTATAATTCACCCCTCCACTTT
CASSLALGAYNSPLHF
>.|.|TRBJ1-1|TRBV11-3
TGTGCCAGCAGCTTTGAGAGTCAGGGAACTGAAGCTTTCTTT
CASSFESQGTEAFF
>.|.|TRBJ2-7|TRBV6-5
TGTGCCAGCACGGGAAGGTCCGAGCAGTACTTC
CASTGRSEQYF
>TRBD1|.|TRBJ2-3|TRBV11-2
TGTGCCAGCAGCCCCCGGGACAGCCTTTTAGATACGCAGTATTTT
CASSPRDSLLDTQYF
>TRBD1|.|TRBJ1-4|TRBV10-1
TGCGCCAGCAGGGTGACAGGGACCACTAATGAAAAACTGTTTTTT
CASRVTGTTNEKLFF
>TRBD1|once|TRBJ1-5|TRBV30
TGTGCCTGGGAGACAGGGGTAAATCAGCCCCAGCATTTT
CAWETGVNQPQHF
>.|.|TRBJ1-5|TRBV1
TGCACCAGCAGCCCCTGGCCCCAGCATTTT
CTSSPWPQHF
>.|.|TRBJ2-7|TRBV30
TGTGCCTGGACCGAGGGAGATCTTCCCTACGAGCAGTACTTC
CAWTEGDLPYEQYF
>.|.|TRBJ1-5|TRBV6-5
TGTGCCAGCAGTTACACGGGACTGAATCAGCCCCAGCATTTT
CASSYTGLNQPQHF
>.|.|TRBJ2-7|TRBV11-3
TGTGCCAGCAGCTTTCCATCCCTCCCCAGCTACGAGCAGTACTTC
CASSFPSLPSYEQYF
>.|.|TRBJ2-7|TRBV27
TGTGCCAGCAGTCCGGGATGGGATTACCTCTACGAGCAGTACTTC
CASSPGWDYLYEQYF
>TRBD2|.|TRBJ2-3|TRBV4-2
TGTGCCAGCAGCCAAGGACTAGCGGGGGGGCGCCCAGATACGCAGTATTTT
CASSQGLAGGRPDTQYF
>TRBD1|once|TRBJ1-2|TRBV30
TGTGCCTGGAGTGCCCAGGGGGCGGGTGGCTACACCTTC
CAWSAQGAGGYTF
>TRBD2|.|TRBJ2-3|TRBV5-1
TGCGCCAGCAGCTTGGTAATAGCGGGGGGGCAGAAAGATACGCAGTATTTT
CASSLVIAGGQKDTQYF
>.|.|TRBJ2-5|TRBV5-1
TGCGCCAGCAGCTTGGTGCGAGCGCACACTATGAGGAGAGAGACCCAGTACTTC
CASSLVRAHTMRRETQYF
>TRBD2|.|TRBJ2-3|TRBV5-1
TGCGCCAGCAGCAGGGGACTAGCGGGAGCCGGCACAGATACGCAGTATTTT
CASSRGLAGAGTDTQYF
>.|.|TRBJ1-1|TRBV18
TGTGCCAGCTCACCAAGGGGTGTAGGGACTGAAGCTTTCTTT
CASSPRGVGTEAFF
>.|.|TRBJ2-3|TRBV7-9
TGTGCCAGCAGCTTAGCTTCTTCAGATACGCAGTATTTT
CASSLASSDTQYF
>.|.|TRBJ1-1|TRBV6-1
TGTGCCAGCCTGGTACACCCAAATTGGGCGGGTGAAGCTTTCTTT
CASLVHPNWAGEAFF
>TRBD1|.|TRBJ1-4|TRBV30
TGTGCCTGGAGCCCTTCCGGGACAGGGGGCGAAAAACTGTTTTTT
CAWSPSGTGGEKLFF
>TRBD2|.|TRBJ2-3|TRBV27
TGTGCCAGCGGGCGGGGGGGCACAGATACGCAGTATTTT
CASGRGGTDTQYF
>TRBD1|.|TRBJ1-6|TRBV7-9
TGTGCCAGCAGCAGAGATACAGGGGGCTATTCACCCCTCCACTTT
CASSRDTGGYSPLHF
>TRBD2|.|TRBJ2-1|TRBV27
TGTGCCAGCAGCGACCTTAGCGGGAGGAGGGATGAGCAGTTCTTC
CASSDLSGRRDEQFF
>TRBD2|.|TRBJ2-1|TRBV6-5
TGTGCCAGCAGTTACTCCGGCGGGAGAGGGCAGTTCTTC
CASSYSGGRGQFF
>TRBD2|.|TRBJ2-7|TRBV5-1
TGCGCCAGCAGCTCCGCACTAGCGGGAGCATACGAGCAGTACTTC
CASSSALAGAYEQYF
>TRBD1|.|TRBJ1-5|TRBV19
TGTGCCAGTAGTCGACAGGGCGGAAATCAGCCCCAGCATTTT
CASSRQGGNQPQHF
>TRBD1|.|TRBJ2-1|TRBV7-9
TGTGCCAGCAGCGTAACAGGGGCTGGGCCCAATGAGCAGTTCTTC
CASSVTGAGPNEQFF
>.|once|TRBJ2-1|TRBV27
TGTGCCAGCACCGGGTTTGGCAATGAGCAGTTCTTC
CASTGFGNEQFF
>TRBD2|.|TRBJ2-7|TRBV30
TGTGCCTGGAGTAGGTTCAAACTAGCGGGGGGCCTGGGAGCCTACGAGCAGTACTTC
CAWSRFKLAGGLGAYEQYF
>TRBD2|.|TRBJ2-1|TRBV30
TGTGCCTGGAGTGTACTAGCGGGAGCTCGGAGTGAGCAGTTCTTC
CAWSVLAGARSEQFF
>.|.|TRBJ1-3|TRBV2
TGTGCCAGCAGTGATGAGGTACCGGGAAACACCATATATTTT
CASSDEVPGNTIYF
>TRBD2|.|TRBJ2-1|TRBV5-1
TGCGCCAGCAGCTTTAGCGGGAGGGCCGACTACAATGAGCAGTTCTTC
CASSFSGRADYNEQFF
>TRBD1|.|TRBJ1-1|TRBV9
TGTGCCAGCAGCGGTGACAGGGGGCTCGGCACTGAAGCTTTCTTT
CASSGDRGLGTEAFF
>TRBD2|.|TRBJ2-2|TRBV5-1
TGCGCCAGCATGACTAGCGGGAGCGCCGGGGAGCTGTTTTTT
CASMTSGSAGELFF
>.|.|TRBJ2-5|TRBV27
TGTGCCAGCAGTTTAATTAGCCAAGAGACCCAGTACTTC
CASSLISQETQYF
>.|.|TRBJ2-1|TRBV5-6
TGTGCCAGCAGTTCATACAATGAGCAGTTCTTC
CASSSYNEQFF
>.|.|TRBJ2-1|TRBV9
TGTGCCAGCAGCGTAGAAGGGCGGGGAGGATACAATGAGCAGTTCTTC
CASSVEGRGGYNEQFF
>.|.|TRBJ2-5|TRBV9
TGTGCCAGCAGCGTGGGCAGGAATCAAGAGACCCAGTACTTC
CASSVGRNQETQYF
>TRBD2|.|TRBJ2-1|TRBV5-1
TGCGCCAGCGCCGGGACTAGCACGTCCAATGAGCAGTTCTTC
CASAGTSTSNEQFF
>TRBD2|.|TRBJ2-3|TRBV10-3
TGTGCCATCAAACAAGGGACTAGCGGGAGTAGCACAGATACGCAGTATTTT
CAIKQGTSGSSTDTQYF
>TRBD2|.|TRBJ2-2|TRBV4-1
TGCGCCAGCAGCGCAGCCGGGCTAGCGGGGGGCGGGGAGCTGTTTTTT
CASSAAGLAGGGELFF
>.|.|TRBJ1-2|TRBV11-2
TGTGCCAGCAGCTCCCCCCGGGGGAACTATGGCTACACCTTC
CASSSPRGNYGYTF